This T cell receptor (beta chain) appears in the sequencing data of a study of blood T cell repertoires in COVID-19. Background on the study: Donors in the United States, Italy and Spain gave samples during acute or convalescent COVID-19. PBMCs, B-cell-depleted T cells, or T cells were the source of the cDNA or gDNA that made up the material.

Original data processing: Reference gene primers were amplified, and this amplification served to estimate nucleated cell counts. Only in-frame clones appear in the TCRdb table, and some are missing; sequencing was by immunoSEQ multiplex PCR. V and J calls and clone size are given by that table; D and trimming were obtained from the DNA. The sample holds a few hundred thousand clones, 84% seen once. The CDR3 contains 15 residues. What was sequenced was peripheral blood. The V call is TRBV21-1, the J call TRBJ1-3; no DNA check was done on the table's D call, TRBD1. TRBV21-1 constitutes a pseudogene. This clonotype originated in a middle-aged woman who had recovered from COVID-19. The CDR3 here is CASKGQGPRGNTIYF. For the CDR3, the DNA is TGTGCCAGCAAGGGACAGGGGCCAAGAGGAAACACCATATATTTT.